This TCR beta chain was sequenced during a study of T cells after somatic rescue of genetic block. In this sample, this clone turned up once. Using immunoSEQ multiplex PCR, the repertoire was profiled, and TCRdb retains in-frame clones only, with some absent. The sample holds 55,000 to 70,000 clones, about nine tenths seen once. CDR1 and CDR2 from the germline V gene are SNHLY and FYNNEI. The CDR3 spans 16 residues. V gave up 2 bases and J gave up 5 bases; unmatched junction bases: 11. The TCR sequence derives from a middle-aged man. The chain combines TRBV2 with TRBJ1-1; TRBD1 matches 7 bases. Sequencing used peripheral blood mononuclear cells (PBMCs). For the CDR3, the DNA is TGTGCCAGCAGTGAAAAGGGGGCCACTGGGGATACTGAAGCTTTCTTT. Amino acid sequence: CASSEKGATGDTEAFF.